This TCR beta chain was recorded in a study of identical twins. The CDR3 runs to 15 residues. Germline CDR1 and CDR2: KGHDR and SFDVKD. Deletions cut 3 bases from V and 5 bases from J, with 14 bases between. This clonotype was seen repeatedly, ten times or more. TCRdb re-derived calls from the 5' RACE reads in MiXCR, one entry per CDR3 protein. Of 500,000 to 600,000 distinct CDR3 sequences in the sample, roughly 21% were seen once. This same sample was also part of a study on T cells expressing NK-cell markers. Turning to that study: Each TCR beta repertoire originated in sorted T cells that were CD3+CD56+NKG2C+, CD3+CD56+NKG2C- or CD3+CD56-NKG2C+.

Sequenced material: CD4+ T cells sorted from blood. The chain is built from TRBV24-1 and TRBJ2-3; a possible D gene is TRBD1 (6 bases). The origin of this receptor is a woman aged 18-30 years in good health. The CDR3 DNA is TGTGCCACCAGTGATCCCCAGGGGCGCGGAGATACGCAGTATTTT. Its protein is CATSDPQGRGDTQYF.